This entry concerns a single T cell receptor beta chain. Its antigen is still unknown. The data were taken from a study of cytomegalovirus exposure and HLA in healthy donors. Overall study context: Unique TCRs numbering some 77 million, obtained from HLA-typed donors, made up an early data release. Study results and limitations: Later analysis suggested links between common viral pathogens and several top significant clusters.

PCR amplification relied on 60 Vbeta primers (plus 13 Jbeta primers). Libraries were prepared by immunoSEQ multiplex PCR; TCRdb keeps only in-frame clonotypes and omits some of them. There are around 200,000 clones in the sample; more than 65% occur only once, and roughly 2.8% lies in the top ten. V was pared by 0 bases and J by 1 base, with 7 bases between. This CDR3 has 15 residues. CDR1 SGHRS and CDR2 YFSETQ come from the germline V gene. Sequencing was done on a sample of PBMCs. This TCR derives from a woman under 40 in good health and CMV-seropositive. The chain recombines TRBV5-1 with TRBJ2-2; D is unclear. The CDR3 sequence: CASSLGQLNTGELFF. DNA of the CDR3: TGCGCCAGCAGCTTGGGGCAGTTGAACACCGGGGAGCTGTTTTTT. Filled out from reference TRBV5-1 and TRBJ2-2, the complete variable domain reads KAGVTQTPRYLIKTRGQQVTLSCSPISGHRSVSWYQQTPGQGLQFLFEYFSETQRNKGNFPGRFSGRQFSNSRSEMNVSTLELGDSALYLCASSLGQLNTGELFFGEGSRLTVL.